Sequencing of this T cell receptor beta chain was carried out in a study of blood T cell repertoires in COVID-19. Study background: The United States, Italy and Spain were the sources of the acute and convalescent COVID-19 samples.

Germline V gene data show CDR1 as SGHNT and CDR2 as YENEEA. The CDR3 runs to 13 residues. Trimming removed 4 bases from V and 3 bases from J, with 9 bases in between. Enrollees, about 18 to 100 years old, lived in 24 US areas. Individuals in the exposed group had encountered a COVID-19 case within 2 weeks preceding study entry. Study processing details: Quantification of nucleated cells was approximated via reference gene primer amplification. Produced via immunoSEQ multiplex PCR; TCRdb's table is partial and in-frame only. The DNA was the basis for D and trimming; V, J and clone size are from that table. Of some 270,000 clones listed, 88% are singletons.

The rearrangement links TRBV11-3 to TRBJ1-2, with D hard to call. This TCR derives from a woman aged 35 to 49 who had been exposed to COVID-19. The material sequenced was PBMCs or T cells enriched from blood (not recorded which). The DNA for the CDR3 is TGTGCCAGCAGCTCCAGACTGGACTATGGCTACACCTTC. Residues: CASSSRLDYGYTF.